This T cell receptor (beta chain) appears in the sequencing data of a study of blood T cell repertoires in COVID-19. Study-wide background: The origin of the acute and convalescent COVID-19 samples was the United States, Italy and Spain. T cells, B-cell-depleted T cells, or PBMCs provided the cDNA or gDNA that served as material.

As handled by the study authors: By means of reference gene primer amplification, nucleated cell counts were estimated. Libraries were prepared by immunoSEQ multiplex PCR; TCRdb keeps only in-frame clonotypes and omits some of them. V, J and clone size were drawn from that table, and D and trimming were deduced from the DNA. The table shows some 250,000 clones, with roughly nine tenths occurring only once. Per germline, CDR1 SGDLS and CDR2 YYNGEE. Trimming removed 3 bases at V and 4 bases at J, with 13 bases between. There are 14 residues in the CDR3. The specimen sequenced was PBMCs or T cells enriched from blood (not recorded which). The chain employs TRBV9 and TRBJ1-2; D not certain. This clonotype was obtained from a human donor in a cohort exposed to, infected with or recovered from COVID-19 (not recorded which). The donor label of this sample is uncertain. In DNA form, the CDR3 reads TGTGCCAGCAGCGAACACAGCCTCCCCTATGGCTACACCTTC. Translating gives CASSEHSLPYGYTF.